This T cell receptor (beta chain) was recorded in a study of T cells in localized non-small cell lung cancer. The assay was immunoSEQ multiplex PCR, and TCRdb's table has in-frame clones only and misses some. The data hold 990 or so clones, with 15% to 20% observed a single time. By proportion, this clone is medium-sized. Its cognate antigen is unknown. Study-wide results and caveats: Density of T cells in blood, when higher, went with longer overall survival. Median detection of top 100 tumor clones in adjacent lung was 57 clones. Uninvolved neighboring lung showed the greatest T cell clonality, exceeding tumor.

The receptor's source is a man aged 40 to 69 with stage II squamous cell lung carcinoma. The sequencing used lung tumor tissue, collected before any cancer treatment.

The CDR3 DNA is TGTGCCACCCAGAGCGGGGGGCAAACCTACAATGAGCAGTTCTTC. Translated, it gives CATQSGGQTYNEQFF. The chain uses TRBV6-8 and TRBJ2-1; 9 nucleotides agree with TRBD2. Germline CDR1 reads MNHGY; CDR2 reads SAAAGT. Trimming cost V 10 bases and J 2 bases; bases outside gene matches: 9. The CDR3 extends over 15 amino acids.